This section outlines one T cell receptor beta chain sequence together with its context. Its specificity is unknown. For every sample, eight separate reactions were used to make cDNA. From its re-call of the 5' RACE reads, TCRdb lists each CDR3 protein once, without DNA. The repertoire table contains 300,000 to 450,000 distinct CDR3 sequences. The CDR3 runs 16 residues. Germline assignment: CDR1 MNHNS and CDR2 SASEGT. Isolation of total RNA was performed on whole blood, with no prior T cell sorting. The sample originates from a study of monozygotic twins with inflammatory bowel disease. Study-wide findings and caveats: The inverse Simpson measure of TCRbeta diversity was lower in IBD patients than in healthy co-twins. Nothing supported a single strong signal or clonotype that was associated with IBD.

Sequencing was performed on blood. This clonotype was sampled from a human donor with ulcerative colitis or Crohn's disease, or a healthy co-twin of an affected twin (not recorded which). This chain connects TRBV6-1 to TRBJ2-6; the TCRdb D gene call, TRBD1, has no DNA to confirm it. CDR3 loop: CASSRGPNSGANVLTF.